The 10 T cell receptor beta chains below all came from one sample that was sequenced in a study of T cell responses to AZD1222 COVID-19 vaccine. Only in-frame clones appear in the TCRdb table, and some are missing; sequencing was by immunoSEQ multiplex PCR. The repertoire includes around 25,000 clones, roughly 84% of them detected once, and around a third sits in the top ten. The sequencing used peripheral blood, collected 28 days after the second AZD1222 dose. These receptor sequences come from an adult who received the AZD1222 COVID-19 vaccine.

The rearrangement links TRBV28 to TRBJ1-5, with unresolved D. This CDR3 has 13 residues. Trimming shortened V by 6 bases and J by 5 bases, and 11 bases separated the two germline ends. Germline lookup yields CDR1 MDHEN and CDR2 SYDVKM. The CDR3 is CASRATVYQPQHF. The CDR3 DNA follows: TGTGCCAGCAGAGCCACAGTTTATCAGCCCCAGCATTTT.

CDR3 DNA sequence: TGTGCCAGCAGCTTGGGTCGAGGACGGGGGAATGAAAAACTGTTTTTT. It encodes CASSLGRGRGNEKLFF. This chain joins TRBV5-5 and TRBJ1-4; possibly TRBD1 for D (5 bases). The V and J ends lost 0 bases and 5 bases respectively, with 14 bases between them. The CDR3 extends over 16 amino acids. The germline CDR1 and CDR2 sequences are SGHKS and YYEKEE (reference sequence).

The rearrangement links TRBV7-8 to TRBJ1-2, with D uncertain. The CDR3 runs to 15 residues. Trimming removed 5 bases at V and 3 bases at J, with 16 bases between. CDR1 is SGHVS, CDR2 FQNEAQ, per germline. CDR3: CASSATLPPYYGYTF. The CDR3 DNA is TGTGCCAGCAGCGCAACCCTTCCCCCTTACTATGGCTACACCTTC.

The V call is TRBV6-2 or TRBV6-3, the J call TRBJ1-1; possibly TRBD1 for D (6 bases). Germline CDR1 is MNHEY and CDR2 is SVGEGT. There are 15 residues in the CDR3. V was trimmed by 5 bases and J by 1 base, leaving 14 bases between them. For the CDR3, the DNA is TGTGCCAGCAGTCTACCCGAACAGGGGAACACTGAAGCTTTCTTT. It is translated as CASSLPEQGNTEAFF.

The chain carries TRBV7-3 and TRBJ2-1, with 10 bases aligning to TRBD2. Germline CDR1 SGHTA, CDR2 FQGTGA. Trimming cost V 4 bases and J 8 bases; bases outside gene matches: 8. This CDR3 spans 15 amino acids. CDR3 in amino acids: CASSYGLAGEDEQFF. CDR3 in DNA: TGTGCCAGCAGCTATGGGCTAGCGGGGGAAGATGAGCAGTTCTTC.

The rearrangement links TRBV27 to TRBJ2-3; 7 bases are a match to TRBD2. The CDR3 consists of 16 residues. The junction had 8 bases not matched to a gene; V was cut back by 4 bases and J by 1 base. The germline V gene has CDR1 MNHEY and CDR2 SMNVEV (reference sequence). The CDR3 sequence: CASSSLASGRTDTQYF. The CDR3 nucleotides are TGTGCCAGCAGTTCCTTGGCTAGCGGACGCACAGATACGCAGTATTTT.

This clone was counted a single time. CDR3 sequence reads: CASSPMADSYEQYF. The CDR3 DNA reads TGTGCCAGCTCACCTATGGCAGACTCCTACGAGCAGTACTTC. The rearrangement joins TRBV18 to TRBJ2-7; no definite D call. V lost 3 bases and J lost 0, with 9 bases in between. The CDR3 is 14 amino acids. Per the germline V gene, CDR1 is KGHSH and CDR2 is LQKENI.

This rearrangement joins TRBV5-4 to TRBJ2-1, with TRBD2 matching 11 bases. V gave up 0 bases and J gave up 4 bases; unmatched junction bases: 3. The CDR3 spans 16 residues. Germline assignment: CDR1 SGHNT and CDR2 YYREEE (reference sequence). The CDR3 loop reads CASSLALAGGYNEQFF. The CDR3 coding sequence is TGTGCCAGCAGCTTGGCCCTAGCGGGAGGATACAATGAGCAGTTCTTC.

J is TRBJ2-3 and V is TRBV2; D is perhaps TRBD2 (6 bases). Trimming stripped 4 bases from V and 8 bases from J, with 13 bases between. CDR3 length: 13 amino acids. Germline V CDR1 and CDR2: SNHLY, FYNNEI. In DNA, the CDR3 is TGTGCCAGCAGTGGTCAGGTGCGGGGTACGCAGTATTTT. Translation: CASSGQVRGTQYF. The complete variable domain, with remaining parts taken from reference TRBV2 and TRBJ2-3, reads EPEVTQTPSHQVTQMGQEVILRCVPISNHLYFYWYRQILGQKVEFLVSFYNNEISEKSEIFDDQFSVERPDGSNFTLKIRSTKLEDSAMYFCASSGQVRGTQYFGPGTRLTVL.

This clone was seen a single time. This rearrangement joins TRBV19 to TRBJ2-7; tentative D call: TRBD1 (6 bases). Germline V CDR1 and CDR2: LNHDA, SQIVND (reference sequence). V lost 5 bases and J lost 3, with 14 bases in between. The CDR3 has 14 amino acids. Here the CDR3 DNA reads TGTGCCAGTAGTTCCCGGCAGGGGAGCTACGAGCAGTACTTC. This translates into CASSSRQGSYEQYF.